One sample yielded the 18 T cell receptor beta chains listed below, sequenced in a study of T cells after posttransplantation cyclophosphamide. Cyclophosphamide on days +3 and +4 followed busulfan-fludarabine conditioning and a marrow graft. Assay used: immunoSEQ multiplex PCR; TCRdb lists only in-frame clones, some missing. This table holds under 8,500 clones, around 75% found once. The specimen comprised PBMCs, sampled approximately 1,400 days after allogeneic stem cell transplant with posttransplant cyclophosphamide. These receptors originate from a male patient between 25 and 39 years old who received an allogeneic stem cell transplant from a related donor, was CMV-positive, and had acute GVHD only. Some T cells may be supplied by the graft donor.

This clone was detected only a few times. The rearrangement joins TRBV5-1 to TRBJ2-7; 8 nucleotides agree with TRBD1. This CDR3 region has 14 residues. V lost 2 bases, J lost 0 bases, and 1 base stayed unmatched. Germline V gene data show CDR1 as SGHRS and CDR2 as YFSETQ. The CDR3 DNA is TGCGCCAGCAGCTTCCAGGGGGCCTCCTACGAGCAGTACTTC. This sequence encodes CASSFQGASYEQYF.

The V call is TRBV18, the J call TRBJ1-6; D uncertain. This CDR3 region has 13 residues. Germline V gene sequence: CDR1 KGHSH, CDR2 LQKENI. Between the trimmed V and J ends, which lost 3 bases and 7 bases, there was a span of 7 bases. The CDR3 region has the DNA TGTGCCAGCTCACCCAGGCCAAATTCACCCCTCCACTTT. Protein: CASSPRPNSPLHF.

The rearrangement joins TRBV25-1 to TRBJ1-4; D is uncertain. This CDR3 is built from 12 residues. CDR1 is MGHDK, CDR2 SYGVNS, per germline. Deletions cut 7 bases from V and 8 bases from J, with 11 bases between. The CDR3 region is CASTGNTEKLFF. The DNA of the CDR3 is TGTGCCAGCACGGGAAATACGGAAAAACTGTTTTTT. The complete variable domain, with remaining parts taken from reference TRBV25-1 and TRBJ1-4, reads EADIYQTPRYLVIGTGKKITLECSQTMGHDKMYWYQQDPGMELHLIHYSYGVNSTEKGDLSSESTVSRIRTEHFPLTLESARPSHTSQYLCASTGNTEKLFFGSGTQLSVL.

The CDR3, as DNA: TGCGCCAGCAGCCCTAGGGCGGGGGGGCTTTCAGATACGCAGTATTTT. Protein sequence: CASSPRAGGLSDTQYF. This chain links TRBV4-3 with TRBJ2-3, with TRBD2 identical over 9 bases. J lost 4 bases, V lost 4 bases, and 9 bases had no gene match. The CDR3 is made up of 16 amino acids. Germline lookup yields CDR1 LGHNA and CDR2 YSLEER.

This chain connects TRBV6-6 to TRBJ2-5; 8 bases fit TRBD2. Germline values: CDR1 MNHNY, CDR2 SVGAGI (reference sequence). J was trimmed by 5 bases and V by 2 bases; bases with no gene match: 4. The CDR3 is 14 amino acids. The DNA of the CDR3 is TGTGCCAGCAGTTACCCCGAGCGGGGGGAGACCCAGTACTTC. It is translated as CASSYPERGETQYF.

The chain combines TRBV6-1 with TRBJ1-2; the D is unclear. CDR1 is MNHNS, CDR2 SASEGT, per germline. The CDR3 runs 12 residues. The V and J ends lost 5 bases and 2 bases respectively, with 6 bases between them. The CDR3 sequence is CASSNNNYGYTF. Here the CDR3 DNA reads TGTGCCAGCAGTAACAACAACTATGGCTACACCTTC.

This rearrangement joins TRBV28 to TRBJ1-1; 7 nucleotides line up with TRBD1. The V and J ends lost 2 bases and 5 bases, in that order; junction bases with no gene match: 17. CDR1 MDHEN and CDR2 SYDVKM come from the germline V gene. There are 18 residues in the CDR3. The CDR3 DNA is TGTGCCAGCAGTTTACCGGAAACGACAGGGATCTTGTCTACTGAAGCTTTCTTT. This sequence encodes CASSLPETTGILSTEAFF.

This clone was picked up a small number of times. The J gene is TRBJ2-1, the V gene TRBV9; 8 bases are shared with TRBD2. V trimming: 2 bases; J trimming: 6 bases; junction bases outside the gene matches: 1. The germline V gene encodes CDR1 SGDLS and CDR2 YYNGEE. The CDR3 has 13 amino acids. The CDR3 spells CASSVTSGNEQFF. Written as DNA, the CDR3 is TGTGCCAGCAGCGTCACTAGCGGCAATGAGCAGTTCTTC.

The rearrangement joins TRBV7-2 to TRBJ2-7; TRBD2 matches 8 bases. J was trimmed by 2 bases and V by 5 bases; bases with no gene match: 5. The CDR3 extends over 14 amino acids. The germline V gene encodes CDR1 SGHTA and CDR2 FQGNSA. In DNA, the CDR3 is TGTGCCAGCAGCCCGGGGGGGGGAACCTACGAGCAGTACTTC. It is translated as CASSPGGGTYEQYF.

The chain uses TRBV11-3 and TRBJ2-1; no clear D. V was pared by 2 bases and J by 8 bases, with 4 bases between. Germline V lookup: CDR1 SGHNT, CDR2 YENEEA. The CDR3 is 11 residues long. The DNA for the CDR3 is TGTGCCAGCAGCTTAACGGATGAGCAGTTCTTC. Its translation: CASSLTDEQFF.

This clone showed up just a few times. The chain employs TRBV4-3 and TRBJ1-2, with D possibly matching TRBD1 (6 bases). The germline V and J ends were trimmed by 1 base and 2 bases, with 11 bases remaining between them. This CDR3 spans 15 amino acids. Looked up from germline, CDR1 is LGHNA and CDR2 is YSLEER. The CDR3 bases are TGCGCCAGCAGCCAAGTAAGGACAGCGAACTATGGCTACACCTTC. Encoded protein: CASSQVRTANYGYTF.

V gene TRBV27 combines with J gene TRBJ1-2; D is undetermined. CDR3 size: 14 residues. Per the germline V gene, CDR1 is MNHEY and CDR2 is SMNVEV (reference sequence). Trimming took off 4 bases at V and 7 bases at J, with 16 bases between the two ends. The DNA for the CDR3 is TGTGCCAGCAGTTGGAACCTAGGTCTGTCTGGCTACACCTTC. Its translation is CASSWNLGLSGYTF.

The table lists this clone with a few counts. This sequence joins TRBV28 and TRBJ1-5; 8 nucleotides align to TRBD1. CDR1 is MDHEN, CDR2 SYDVKM, per germline. J was trimmed by 6 bases and V by 3 bases; bases with no gene match: 7. This CDR3 spans 15 amino acids. CDR3 nucleotide sequence: TGTGCCAGCAGTTTTAACCTGGGGACAGGTCAGCCCCAGCATTTT. Residues: CASSFNLGTGQPQHF.

The chain carries TRBV6-6 and TRBJ1-2; D unresolved. The V end lost 2 bases, the J end lost 0 bases, and 4 bases lay between the germline ends. From germline, CDR1 is MNHNY and CDR2 SVGAGI (reference sequence). The CDR3 length is 13 residues. The CDR3 DNA follows: TGTGCCAGCAGTTACACTTCTAACTATGGCTACACCTTC. Its translation: CASSYTSNYGYTF.

V usage is TRBV18 and J usage is TRBJ2-7; 9 bases line up with TRBD1. Looked up from germline, CDR1 is KGHSH and CDR2 is LQKENI. There are 16 residues in the CDR3. Trimming took 3 bases from V and 5 from J; bases not matched to a gene: 11. CDR3 DNA sequence: TGTGCCAGCTCACCTGTACGGGACAGGGCGGTCAACGAGCAGTACTTC. Amino acids: CASSPVRDRAVNEQYF.

The CDR3: CASSREQGAGRDGYTF. CDR3 DNA sequence: TGCGCCAGCAGCAGGGAACAGGGGGCAGGAAGGGATGGCTACACCTTC. The chain uses TRBV5-1 and TRBJ1-2, with 9 bases fitting TRBD1. The germline V gene has CDR1 SGHRS and CDR2 YFSETQ. V trimming: 4 bases; J trimming: 6 bases; junction bases outside the gene matches: 13. The CDR3 totals 16 residues.

The table lists this clone with a few counts. The chain carries TRBV7-7 and TRBJ2-7; 8 bases align to TRBD1. J was trimmed by 4 bases and V by 1 base; bases with no gene match: 6. The CDR3 is 15 residues long. Germline CDR1 SSHAT, CDR2 FNYEAQ (reference sequence). The CDR3 nucleotides read TGTGCCAGCAGCTTAGAGGCAGGGGGCCAATACGAGCAGTACTTC. It translates to CASSLEAGGQYEQYF.

In its sample, this clone was seen once. This rearrangement joins TRBV18 to TRBJ1-4; D remains unclear. Germline CDR1 KGHSH, CDR2 LQKENI. Trimming removed 6 bases at V and 6 bases at J, with 8 bases between. This CDR3 is 12 amino acids long. This CDR3 is CASSLSDEKLFF. The CDR3 coding sequence is TGTGCCAGCTCCCTTTCTGATGAAAAACTGTTTTTT.